The following is a T cell receptor (beta chain) sequence with its context. Clones were sequenced by immunoSEQ multiplex PCR, and TCRdb holds only the in-frame ones, with some missing. Counted here are 200,000 to 250,000 clones, more than 65% occurring once; the ten biggest clones make up about 1.4%. This specimen belongs to a study of blood T cell repertoires in COVID-19. About the study: The analysed material was cDNA or gDNA that came from T cells, B-cell-depleted T cells, or PBMCs.

The V and J ends lost 2 bases and 6 bases, in that order; junction bases with no gene match: 4. Germline V CDR1 and CDR2: SNHLY, FYNNEI. This CDR3 is built from 15 residues. The chain has TRBV2 and TRBJ1-4; 9 nucleotides line up with TRBD1. The receptor was derived from a woman in her thirties or forties who had recovered from COVID-19. Sequences were obtained from peripheral blood. CDR3 in amino acids: CASSETGGFDEKLFF. CDR3 sequence (DNA): TGTGCCAGCAGTGAAACAGGGGGCTTCGATGAAAAACTGTTTTTT.